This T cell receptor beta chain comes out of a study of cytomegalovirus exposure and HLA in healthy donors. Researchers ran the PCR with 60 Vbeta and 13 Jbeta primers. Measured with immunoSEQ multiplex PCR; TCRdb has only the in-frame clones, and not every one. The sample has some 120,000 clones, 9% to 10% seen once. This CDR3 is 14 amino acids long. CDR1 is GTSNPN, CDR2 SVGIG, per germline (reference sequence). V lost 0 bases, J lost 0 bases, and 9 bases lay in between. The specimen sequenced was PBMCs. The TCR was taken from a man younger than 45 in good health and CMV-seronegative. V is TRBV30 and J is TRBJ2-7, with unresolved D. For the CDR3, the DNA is TGTGCCTGGAGTGTGGGCAGCAGCTCCTACGAGCAGTACTTC. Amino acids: CAWSVGSSSYEQYF. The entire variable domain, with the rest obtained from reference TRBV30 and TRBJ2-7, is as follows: SQTIHQWPATLVQPVGSPLSLECTVEGTSNPNLYWYRQAAGRGLQLLFYSVGIGQISSEVPQNLSASRPQDRQFILSSKKLLLSDSGFYLCAWSVGSSSYEQYFGPGTRLTVT.